Shown below are 6 T cell receptor beta chains from a single sample sequenced in a study of blood T cell repertoires in COVID-19. Data came from immunoSEQ multiplex PCR; TCRdb stores just in-frame clones and leaves some out. Of about 110,000 clones in the sample, over 75% were seen once. Source material: peripheral blood. The receptors come from a woman older than 75 with acute or convalescent COVID-19.

The rearrangement uses TRBV27 and TRBJ1-5; the D is unclear. CDR3 size: 15 residues. V lost 6 bases and J lost 6, with 18 bases in between. Germline V lookup: CDR1 MNHEY, CDR2 SMNVEV (reference sequence). The CDR3 DNA reads TGTGCCAGCAGGGCGGACTGGGATGGATCTCAGCCCCAGCATTTT. Its translation: CASRADWDGSQPQHF.

The sample holds one count of this clone. The chain employs TRBV19 and TRBJ2-1, with 12 bases aligning to TRBD2. V dropped 9 bases and J dropped 8; count of bases not matched to a gene: 8. This CDR3 contains 14 residues. Germline loops: CDR1 LNHDA, CDR2 SQIVND (reference sequence). Here the CDR3 DNA reads TGTGCCAGCACTCCTAGCGGGGGGGCCTATGAGCAGTTCTTC. It is translated as CASTPSGGAYEQFF. The full variable domain, with the rest looked up from reference TRBV19 and TRBJ2-1, is DGGITQSPKYLFRKEGQNVTLSCEQNLNHDAMYWYRQDPGQGLRLIYYSQIVNDFQKGDIAEGYSVSREKKESFPLTVTSAQKNPTAFYLCASTPSGGAYEQFFGPGTRLTVL.

The chain joins TRBV15 to TRBJ1-1, with D tentatively TRBD1 (5 bases). The CDR3 has 14 amino acids. The V gene's germline CDR1 is LNHNV and CDR2 YYDKDF (reference sequence). The V gene lost 1 base and the J gene lost 4 bases, with 10 bases spanning the gap. CDR3 sequence: CATSRGGGITEAFF. The CDR3 DNA reads TGTGCCACCAGCAGAGGGGGGGGGATCACTGAAGCTTTCTTT.

CDR3 DNA sequence: TGCGCCAGCAAGTTGACAGGGTCCTTCCGTGGCACTGAAGCTTTCTTT. Residues: CASKLTGSFRGTEAFF. This chain joins TRBV5-1 and TRBJ1-1; 7 bases map to TRBD1. CDR3 size: 16 residues. Germline CDR1 SGHRS, CDR2 YFSETQ. With 6 bases clipped from V and 4 bases from J, the junction kept 15 bases outside the gene matches.

This chain joins TRBV6-4 and TRBJ1-5; D is undetermined. The CDR3 is 14 residues long. The germline V gene encodes CDR1 MRHNA and CDR2 SNTAGT. Trimming shortened V by 4 bases and J by 2 bases, and 9 bases separated the two germline ends. CDR3 coding DNA: TGTGCCAGCAGTGTGAGTCACGGCAATCAGCCCCAGCATTTT. Residues: CASSVSHGNQPQHF.

The rearrangement uses TRBV6-5 and TRBJ1-1; TRBD1 aligns across 7 bases. This CDR3 has 13 amino acids. The V gene end was trimmed by 6 bases and the J gene end by 2 bases; junction bases not matched to a gene: 3. CDR1 MNHEY and CDR2 SVGAGI come from the germline V gene. CDR3 sequence: CASRGQQNTEAFF. The CDR3 DNA reads TGTGCCAGCAGGGGACAGCAAAACACTGAAGCTTTCTTT.